A few counts support the clone carrying this TCR beta chain. Germline lookup yields CDR1 MNHEY and CDR2 SMNVEV (reference sequence). The V end was cut by 8 bases, the J end by 6 bases, with 19 bases between. The CDR3 totals 14 residues. This specimen belongs to a study of shared T cell receptors in the human thymus. Using immunoSEQ multiplex PCR, the repertoire was profiled, and TCRdb retains in-frame clones only, with some absent. Of around 730,000 clones detected, roughly 85% appear once; the ten largest clones hold roughly 0.01%. The data were also submitted as part of a second study, on human thymus T cells. In that study: Healthy Finnish infants undergoing corrective surgery for congenital heart defects provided the donor material. Thymic material originated from resections removed in the course of corrective heart surgery. Within thymic and blood repertoires, V and J gene usage appeared to be biased. As related research reported, thymic repertoires overlapped highly among unrelated individuals.

This sequence was found in a girl under two years old with a congenital heart defect. The V gene is TRBV27, the J gene TRBJ1-2, with D possibly matching TRBD1 (5 bases). The sample was thymocytes. The CDR3: CASGHGRGGDGYTF. In DNA, the CDR3 is TGTGCCAGCGGTCATGGGAGGGGAGGGGATGGCTACACCTTC.